A single sample is the source of the 8 T cell receptor beta chains below, sequenced in a study of CD8+ T cells in alopecia areata. Regarding treatment: oral pan-JAK inhibitor, 5-10 mg twice daily. Once RNA had been extracted, it was reverse transcribed into cDNA to act as the sequencing template. Only in-frame clones appear in the TCRdb table, and some are missing; sequencing was by immunoSEQ multiplex PCR. The sample lists some 120,000 clones, around 50% occurring once. This sample comprised CD8+ T cells sorted from blood, obtained at week 24, from a patient treated with tofacitinib. These receptors came from a human donor with alopecia areata.

The gene calls are TRBV11-1 and TRBJ2-1, with D perhaps being TRBD1 or TRBD2 (6 bases each). There are 13 residues in the CDR3. V was cut by 5 bases and J by 9 bases, with 14 bases left in between. The V gene's germline CDR1 is SGHAT and CDR2 FQDESV (reference sequence). The CDR3 protein is CASSPQGRREQFF. The DNA for the CDR3 is TGTGCCAGCAGCCCTCAGGGGAGGCGTGAGCAGTTCTTC. The whole variable domain, remainder taken from reference TRBV11-1 and TRBJ2-1, is EAEVAQSPRYKITEKSQAVAFWCDPISGHATLYWYRQILGQGPELLVQFQDESVVDDSQLPKDRFSAERLKGVDSTLKIQPAELGDSAMYLCASSPQGRREQFFGPGTRLTVL.

The chain recombines TRBV7-8 with TRBJ2-7; D is unclear. V shed 4 bases and J shed 1 base, with 8 bases lying between them. The CDR3 is 13 residues long. CDR1 is SGHVS, CDR2 FQNEAQ, per germline. The CDR3 DNA sequence: TGTGCCAGCAGCTCTCTCGGGTCCTACGAGCAGTACTTC. Its translation: CASSSLGSYEQYF.

The rearrangement links TRBV5-1 to TRBJ1-3; D possibly corresponds to TRBD1 (6 bases). Trimming pared 5 bases from V and 5 bases from J, leaving 11 bases between. In germline, CDR1 is SGHRS, CDR2 YFSETQ. The CDR3 has 13 residues. CDR3 coding DNA: TGCGCCAGCAGTGAGGACAGTCGAAACACCATATATTTT. Protein sequence: CASSEDSRNTIYF. Full variable domain (remainder filled in from reference TRBV5-1 and TRBJ1-3): KAGVTQTPRYLIKTRGQQVTLSCSPISGHRSVSWYQQTPGQGLQFLFEYFSETQRNKGNFPGRFSGRQFSNSRSEMNVSTLELGDSALYLCASSEDSRNTIYFGEGSWLTVV.

The chain recombines TRBV5-8 with TRBJ2-1; D possibly corresponds to TRBD2 (5 bases). V was cut by 4 bases and J by 10 bases, with 9 bases left in between. There are 11 residues in the CDR3. The germline CDR1 and CDR2 sequences are SGHTS and YDEGEE. The chain's CDR3 is CASSAGGEQFF. The CDR3 nucleotides read TGTGCCAGCAGCGCAGGCGGGGAGCAGTTCTTC.

V gene TRBV6-5 combines with J gene TRBJ2-5, with D perhaps TRBD1 or TRBD2 (5 bases each). This CDR3 has 14 residues. Trimming cost V 2 bases and J 4 bases, with 11 bases left between them. CDR1 and CDR2 from the germline V gene are MNHEY and SVGAGI. CDR3 in amino acids: CASSYVGAGETQYF. The CDR3 nucleotides read TGTGCCAGCAGTTACGTCGGGGCTGGAGAGACCCAGTACTTC.

Only a few counts were recorded for this clone. The rearrangement links TRBV5-4 to TRBJ1-2; D possibly corresponds to TRBD1 (5 bases). Looked up from germline, CDR1 is SGHNT and CDR2 is YYREEE (reference sequence). The CDR3 runs 13 residues. Trimming removed 4 bases at V and 8 bases at J, with 15 bases between. This CDR3 is CASSPQGDSGYTF. The CDR3 bases are TGTGCCAGCAGCCCACAAGGGGACTCGGGCTACACCTTC.

In its sample, this clone was seen a few times. The genes are TRBV5-6 and TRBJ1-3; D remains ambiguous. V was cut by 3 bases and J by 3 bases, with 10 bases left in between. The CDR3 totals 14 residues. From germline, CDR1 is SGHDT and CDR2 YYEEEE. The CDR3 is CASSWSGFGNTIYF. The DNA for the CDR3 is TGTGCCAGCAGCTGGTCGGGATTTGGAAACACCATATATTTT.

With regard to this clone: Given the absence of the conserved phenylalanine or tryptophan at the CDR3 end, a read error is likely. No DNA is shown, since the ends of the CDR3 on it are uncertain; the CDR3 is the one TCRdb lists. The chain recombines TRBV15 with TRBJ1-4; the D call of TRBD1 is as the table states it, not checked on the DNA. Germline CDR1 LNHNV, CDR2 YYDKDF (reference sequence). The CDR3 is 13 amino acids in total, end residues counted. The chain's CDR3 is CATSRDKNRDRGV.